Each of the 6 T cell receptor beta chains below was sequenced from the same sample in a study of blood T cell repertoires in COVID-19. Repertoires were generated with immunoSEQ multiplex PCR, while TCRdb's copy carries only in-frame clones and drops some. The table lists 130,000 or so clones, about 86% of them singletons. Input material: PBMCs or T cells enriched from blood (not recorded which). Every receptor here comes from a man aged 35 to 55 with acute COVID-19.

In nucleotides, the CDR3 is TGCGCCAGCAGGCGGGGGCCTAGCGGGACGGTGTACCAAGAGACCCAGTACTTC. Its translation is CASRRGPSGTVYQETQYF. V is TRBV5-1 and J is TRBJ2-5, with TRBD2 identical over 9 bases. From germline, CDR1 is SGHRS and CDR2 YFSETQ. This CDR3 has 18 residues. V shed 5 bases, J shed 0 bases, and the junction held 14 bases outside the gene matches.

There are a few counts of this clone. The CDR3 region is CAISVSWAGTGEQYF. The CDR3 DNA reads as TGTGCCATCAGTGTTAGCTGGGCGGGGACGGGTGAGCAGTACTTC. The V gene is TRBV10-3, the J gene TRBJ2-7; perhaps TRBD2 as D (6 bases). This CDR3 contains 15 residues. V lost 4 bases and J 7 bases, leaving 20 bases between the germline ends. Germline V gene sequence: CDR1 ENHRY, CDR2 SYGVKD.

The CDR3 DNA reads as TGTGCCAGCAGCCCAGATGTAAATTCACCCCTCCACTTT. It specifies CASSPDVNSPLHF. The rearrangement uses TRBV4-2 and TRBJ1-6, with D uncertain. Germline V gene lookup returns CDR1 LGHNA and CDR2 YNFKEQ. The CDR3 consists of 13 residues. V was trimmed by 4 bases and J by 7 bases, leaving 8 bases between them.

This clone was observed once. This sequence joins TRBV3-1 (or the pseudogene TRBV3-2) and TRBJ2-7; D not resolved. CDR3 length: 12 residues. Germline V gene data show CDR1 as LGHDT and CDR2 as YNNKEL (reference sequence). Deletions cut 0 bases from V and 6 bases from J, with 6 bases between. For the CDR3, the DNA is TGTGCCAGCAGCCAAGAGTCGGGCGAGCAGTACTTC. Translation gives CASSQESGEQYF.

DNA for the CDR3: TGTGCCAGCAGTGAAGCGGAGACAGGGTGGAATCAGCCCCAGCATTTT. It codes for CASSEAETGWNQPQHF. V gene TRBV6-1 combines with J gene TRBJ1-5; 7 positions match TRBD1. CDR3 length: 16 amino acids. CDR1 is MNHNS, CDR2 SASEGT, per germline. The ends lost 0 bases at V and 4 bases at J; junction bases unmatched: 6.

This clone was counted a few times. This chain's CDR3 is CASSEQPGSTGELFF. The CDR3 DNA follows: TGTGCCAGCAGTGAACAGCCGGGGAGCACCGGGGAGCTGTTTTTT. V usage is TRBV6-1 and J usage is TRBJ2-2; D possibly corresponds to TRBD2 (5 bases). With 2 bases removed from V and 4 bases from J, the gap between germline ends came to 11 bases. The CDR3 covers 15 residues. Germline loops: CDR1 MNHNS, CDR2 SASEGT.